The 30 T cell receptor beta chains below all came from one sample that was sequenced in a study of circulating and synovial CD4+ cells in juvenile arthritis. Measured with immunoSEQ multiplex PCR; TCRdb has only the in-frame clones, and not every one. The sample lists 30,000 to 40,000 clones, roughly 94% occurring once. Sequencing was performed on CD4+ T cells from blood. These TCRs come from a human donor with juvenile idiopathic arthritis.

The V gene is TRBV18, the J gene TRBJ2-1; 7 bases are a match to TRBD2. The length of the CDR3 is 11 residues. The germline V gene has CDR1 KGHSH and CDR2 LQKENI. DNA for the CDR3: TGTGCATCGGGGGGATTTGATGAGCAGTTCTTC. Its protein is CASGGFDEQFF. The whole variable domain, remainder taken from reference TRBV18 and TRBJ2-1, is NAGVMQNPRHLVRRRGQEARLRCSPMKGHSHVYWYRQLPEEGLKFMVYLQKENIIDESGMPKERFSAEFPKEGPSILRIQQVVRGDSAAYFCASGGFDEQFFGPGTRLTVL.

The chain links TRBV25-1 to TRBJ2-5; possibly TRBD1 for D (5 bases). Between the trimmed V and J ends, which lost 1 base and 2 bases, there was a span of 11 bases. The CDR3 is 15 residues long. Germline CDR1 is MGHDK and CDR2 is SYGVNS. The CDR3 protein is CASSEWRTLQETQYF. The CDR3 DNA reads TGTGCCAGCAGTGAATGGCGGACACTACAAGAGACCCAGTACTTC. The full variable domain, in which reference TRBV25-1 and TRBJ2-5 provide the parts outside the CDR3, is EADIYQTPRYLVIGTGKKITLECSQTMGHDKMYWYQQDPGMELHLIHYSYGVNSTEKGDLSSESTVSRIRTEHFPLTLESARPSHTSQYLCASSEWRTLQETQYFGPGTRLLVL.

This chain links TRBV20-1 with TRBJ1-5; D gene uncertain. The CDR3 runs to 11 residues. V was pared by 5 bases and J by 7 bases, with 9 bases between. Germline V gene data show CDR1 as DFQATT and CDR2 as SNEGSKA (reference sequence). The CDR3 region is CSALDRQPQHF. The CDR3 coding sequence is TGCAGTGCTCTAGACCGGCAGCCCCAGCATTTT.

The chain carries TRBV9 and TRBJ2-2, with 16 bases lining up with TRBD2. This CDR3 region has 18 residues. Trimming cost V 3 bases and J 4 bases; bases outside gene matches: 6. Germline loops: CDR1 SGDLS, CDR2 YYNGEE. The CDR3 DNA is TGTGCCAGCAGCGAGGGACTAGCGGGGGGGCCTGGCACCGGGGAGCTGTTTTTT. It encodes CASSEGLAGGPGTGELFF.

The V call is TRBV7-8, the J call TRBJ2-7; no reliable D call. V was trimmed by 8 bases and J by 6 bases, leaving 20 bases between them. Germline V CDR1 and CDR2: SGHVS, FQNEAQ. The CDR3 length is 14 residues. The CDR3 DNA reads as TGTGCCAGCGGGCTACGAAGGATCACCTCCGAGCAGTACTTC. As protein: CASGLRRITSEQYF.

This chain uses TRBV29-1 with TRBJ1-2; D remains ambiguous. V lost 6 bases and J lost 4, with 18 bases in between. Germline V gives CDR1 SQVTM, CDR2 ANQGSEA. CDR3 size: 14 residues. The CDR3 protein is CSVELTGVPYGYTF. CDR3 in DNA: TGCAGCGTGGAACTAACCGGAGTTCCCTATGGCTACACCTTC.

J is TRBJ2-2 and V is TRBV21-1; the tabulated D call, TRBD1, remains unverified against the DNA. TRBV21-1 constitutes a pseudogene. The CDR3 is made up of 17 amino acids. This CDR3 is CASSNEGAVGDTGELFF. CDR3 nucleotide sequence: TGTGCCAGCAGCAACGAGGGGGCGGTTGGGGACACCGGGGAGCTGTTTTTT.

The CDR3 nucleotides are TGTGCCTGGAAGGGGCCGGGTGCCGGGGAGCTGTTTTTT. This encodes CAWKGPGAGELFF. This sequence joins TRBV30 and TRBJ2-2; a possible D gene is TRBD1 (5 bases). CDR1 and CDR2 (germline): GTSNPN, SVGIG (reference sequence). The CDR3 runs to 13 residues. Trimming cost V 4 bases and J 6 bases, with 12 bases left between them.

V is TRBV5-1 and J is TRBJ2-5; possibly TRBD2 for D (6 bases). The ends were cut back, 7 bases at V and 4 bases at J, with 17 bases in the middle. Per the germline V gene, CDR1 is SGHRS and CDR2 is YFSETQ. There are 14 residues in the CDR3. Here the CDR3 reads CASAPPVGGETQYF. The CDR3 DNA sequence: TGCGCCAGCGCCCCCCCAGTGGGGGGAGAGACCCAGTACTTC.

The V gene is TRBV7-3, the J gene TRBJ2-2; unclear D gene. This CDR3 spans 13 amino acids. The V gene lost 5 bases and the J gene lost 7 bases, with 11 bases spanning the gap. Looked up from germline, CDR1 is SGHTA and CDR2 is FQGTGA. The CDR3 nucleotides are TGTGCCAGCAGCCTTTACAGTCACGGGGAGCTGTTTTTT. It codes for CASSLYSHGELFF.

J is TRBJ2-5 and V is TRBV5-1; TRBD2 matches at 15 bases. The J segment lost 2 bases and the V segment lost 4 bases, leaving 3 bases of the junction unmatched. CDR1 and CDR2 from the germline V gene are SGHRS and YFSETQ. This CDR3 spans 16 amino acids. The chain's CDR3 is CASSPGTSGGQETQYF. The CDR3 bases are TGCGCCAGCAGCCCCGGGACTAGCGGGGGGCAAGAGACCCAGTACTTC.

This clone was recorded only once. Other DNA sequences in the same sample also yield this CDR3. This CDR3 reads CASSALAQSNEKLFF. The CDR3 DNA sequence: TGTGCCAGCAGCGCTCTGGCCCAGTCTAATGAAAAACTGTTTTTT. The rearrangement uses TRBV9 and TRBJ1-4, with unresolved D. Per germline, CDR1 SGDLS and CDR2 YYNGEE. There are 15 residues in the CDR3. Trimming pared 3 bases from V and 3 bases from J, leaving 12 bases between.

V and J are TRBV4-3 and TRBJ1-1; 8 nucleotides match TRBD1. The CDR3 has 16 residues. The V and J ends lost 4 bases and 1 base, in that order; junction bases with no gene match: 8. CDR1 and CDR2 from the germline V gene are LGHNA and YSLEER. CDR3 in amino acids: CASSPGGIGPNTEAFF. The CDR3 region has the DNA TGCGCCAGCAGCCCAGGGGGCATTGGGCCGAACACTGAAGCTTTCTTT.

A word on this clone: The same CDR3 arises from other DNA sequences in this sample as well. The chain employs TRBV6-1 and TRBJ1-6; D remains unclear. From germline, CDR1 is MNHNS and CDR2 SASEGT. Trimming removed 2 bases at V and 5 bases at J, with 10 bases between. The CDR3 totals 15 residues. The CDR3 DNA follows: TGTGCCAGCAGTGAATACCAGGCAGATAATTCACCCCTCCACTTT. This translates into CASSEYQADNSPLHF.

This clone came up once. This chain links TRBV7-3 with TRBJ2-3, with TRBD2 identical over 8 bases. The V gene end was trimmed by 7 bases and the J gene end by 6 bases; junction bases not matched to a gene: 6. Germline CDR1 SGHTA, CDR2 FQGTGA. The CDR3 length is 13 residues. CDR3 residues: CASTSGGWDTQYF. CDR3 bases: TGTGCCAGCACCTCGGGGGGGTGGGATACGCAGTATTTT.

In DNA, the CDR3 is TGTGCCATCAGGGCTAGCGGGGGGGGCGCTAGCACAGATACGCAGTATTTT. It codes for CAIRASGGGASTDTQYF. V gene TRBV10-3 combines with J gene TRBJ2-3, with TRBD2 matching over 12 bases. The junction had 7 bases not matched to a gene; V was cut back by 6 bases and J by 0 bases. CDR3 size: 17 residues. The V gene's germline CDR1 is ENHRY and CDR2 SYGVKD.

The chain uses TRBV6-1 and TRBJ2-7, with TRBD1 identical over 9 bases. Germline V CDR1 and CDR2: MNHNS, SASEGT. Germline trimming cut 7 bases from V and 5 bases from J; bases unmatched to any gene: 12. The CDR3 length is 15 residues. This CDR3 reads CASNSLWTGVHEQYF. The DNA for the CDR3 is TGTGCCAGCAACTCACTGTGGACAGGGGTCCACGAGCAGTACTTC.

The CDR3 DNA is TGTGCCAGCTCAGAAGGGGGGGGCTTTGAAGCTTTCTTT. Its protein is CASSEGGGFEAFF. This chain uses TRBV18 with TRBJ1-1, with TRBD1 as a possible D gene (6 bases). The CDR3 contains 13 residues. V lost 5 bases and J 7 bases, leaving 14 bases between the germline ends. Germline V gene lookup returns CDR1 KGHSH and CDR2 LQKENI.

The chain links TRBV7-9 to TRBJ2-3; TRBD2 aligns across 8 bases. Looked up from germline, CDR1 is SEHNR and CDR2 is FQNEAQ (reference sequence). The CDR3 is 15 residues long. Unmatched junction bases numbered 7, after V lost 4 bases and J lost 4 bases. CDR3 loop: CASSSMTRGADTQYF. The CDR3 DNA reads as TGTGCCAGCAGCTCCATGACGCGGGGGGCAGATACGCAGTATTTT.

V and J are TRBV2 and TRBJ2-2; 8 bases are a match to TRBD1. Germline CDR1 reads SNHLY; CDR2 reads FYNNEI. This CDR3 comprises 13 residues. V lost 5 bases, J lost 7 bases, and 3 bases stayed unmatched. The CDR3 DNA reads TGTGCCAGCAGTCTCGGACAGGGCGGGGAGCTGTTTTTT. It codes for CASSLGQGGELFF.

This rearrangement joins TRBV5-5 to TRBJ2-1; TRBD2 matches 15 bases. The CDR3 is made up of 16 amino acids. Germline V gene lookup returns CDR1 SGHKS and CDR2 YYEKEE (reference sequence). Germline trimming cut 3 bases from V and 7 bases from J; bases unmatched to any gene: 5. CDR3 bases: TGTGCCAGCAGCTGGGGGACTAGCGGGGGGAGGAATGAGCAGTTCTTC. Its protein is CASSWGTSGGRNEQFF.

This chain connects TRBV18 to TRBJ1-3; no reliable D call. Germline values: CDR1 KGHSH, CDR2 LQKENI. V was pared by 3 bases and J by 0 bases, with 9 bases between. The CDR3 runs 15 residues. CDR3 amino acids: CASSPVPSSGNTIYF. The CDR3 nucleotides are TGTGCCAGCTCACCCGTACCGAGCTCTGGAAACACCATATATTTT.

The CDR3 reads CASSDFGTGVINNEQFF. Here the CDR3 DNA reads TGTGCCAGCAGTGACTTCGGGACAGGAGTAATAAACAATGAGCAGTTCTTC. The rearrangement joins TRBV25-1 to TRBJ2-1; 8 nucleotides match TRBD1. Germline V gene sequence: CDR1 MGHDK, CDR2 SYGVNS. The CDR3 extends over 17 amino acids. The J segment lost 5 bases and the V segment lost 3 bases, leaving 12 bases of the junction unmatched.

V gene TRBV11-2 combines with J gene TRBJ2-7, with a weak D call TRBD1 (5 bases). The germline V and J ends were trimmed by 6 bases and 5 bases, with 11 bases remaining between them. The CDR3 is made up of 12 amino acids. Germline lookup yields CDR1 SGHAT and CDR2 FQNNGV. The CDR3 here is CASSWSRDEQYF. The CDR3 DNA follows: TGTGCCAGCAGTTGGAGCAGGGACGAGCAGTACTTC.

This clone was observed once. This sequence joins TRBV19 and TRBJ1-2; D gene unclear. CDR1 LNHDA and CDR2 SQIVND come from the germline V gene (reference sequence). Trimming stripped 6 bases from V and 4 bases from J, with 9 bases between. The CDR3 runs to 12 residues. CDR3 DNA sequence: TGTGCCAGTAGGCCCCCGGGCTATGGCTACACCTTC. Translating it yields CASRPPGYGYTF.

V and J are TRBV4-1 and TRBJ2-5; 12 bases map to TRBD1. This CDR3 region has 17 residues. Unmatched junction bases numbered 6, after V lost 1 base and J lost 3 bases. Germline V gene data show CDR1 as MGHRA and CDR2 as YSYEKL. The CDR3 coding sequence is TGCGCCAGCAGCCAAGGTCCGGGACAGGGGGCGAAAGAGACCCAGTACTTC. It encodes CASSQGPGQGAKETQYF.

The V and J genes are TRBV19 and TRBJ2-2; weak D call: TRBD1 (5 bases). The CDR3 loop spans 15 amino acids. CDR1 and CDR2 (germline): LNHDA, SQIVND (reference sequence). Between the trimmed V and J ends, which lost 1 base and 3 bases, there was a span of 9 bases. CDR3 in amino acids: CASSIGRVDTGELFF. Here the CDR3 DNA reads TGTGCCAGTAGTATAGGCAGGGTCGACACCGGGGAGCTGTTTTTT. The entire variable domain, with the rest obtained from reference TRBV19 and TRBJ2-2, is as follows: DGGITQSPKYLFRKEGQNVTLSCEQNLNHDAMYWYRQDPGQGLRLIYYSQIVNDFQKGDIAEGYSVSREKKESFPLTVTSAQKNPTAFYLCASSIGRVDTGELFFGEGSRLTVL.

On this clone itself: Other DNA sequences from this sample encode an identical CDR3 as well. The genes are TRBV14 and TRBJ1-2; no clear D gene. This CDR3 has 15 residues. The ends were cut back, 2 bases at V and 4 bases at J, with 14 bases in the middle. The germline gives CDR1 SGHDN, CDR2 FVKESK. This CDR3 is CASSQSGRTGYGYTF. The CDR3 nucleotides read TGTGCCAGCAGCCAAAGTGGGAGGACTGGCTATGGCTACACCTTC.

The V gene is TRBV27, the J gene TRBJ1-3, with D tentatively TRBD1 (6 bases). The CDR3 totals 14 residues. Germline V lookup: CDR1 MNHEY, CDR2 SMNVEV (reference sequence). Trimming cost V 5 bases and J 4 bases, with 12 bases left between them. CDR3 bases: TGTGCCAGCAGTGAGGCAGGGGTCGGAAACACCATATATTTT. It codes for CASSEAGVGNTIYF.

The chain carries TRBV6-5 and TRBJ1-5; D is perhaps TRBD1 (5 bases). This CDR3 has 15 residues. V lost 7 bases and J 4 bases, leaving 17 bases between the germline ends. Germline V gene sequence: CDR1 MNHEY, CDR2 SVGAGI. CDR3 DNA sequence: TGTGCCAGCAACCCTGCGGCGGGGGAAAATCAGCCCCAGCATTTT. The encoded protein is CASNPAAGENQPQHF.